Below, 6 T cell receptor beta chains from the same sample are listed, as sequenced in a study of tumor-infiltrating T cells and Merkel cell polyomavirus. Study at large: The T cells studied were CD8+ and recognized the Merkel cell polyomavirus KLL epitope.

Here immunoSEQ multiplex PCR was the method, and the copy in TCRdb shows in-frame clones only, minus some. This table has about 25,000 clones, nearly 90% appearing once. All patients' tumors stained robustly positive for Merkel cell polyomavirus Large T antigen by immunohistochemistry. Sequences were obtained from lymph node tissue. The receptors shown here come from a man aged 45-65 years with Merkel cell carcinoma.

A word on this clone: An end of the junction differs from the germline gene, which may be a read error. The gene calls are TRBV27 and TRBJ2-7, with TRBD2 matching over 7 bases. Per the germline V gene, CDR1 is MNHEY and CDR2 is SMNVEV (reference sequence). CDR3 length: 14 residues. The CDR3 loop reads CAGSPIRGAYEQYF. In DNA, the CDR3 is TGTGCCGGCAGTCCCATCCGGGGGGCCTACGAGCAGTACTTC.

The chain is built from TRBV19 and TRBJ2-1; 9 bases are shared with TRBD2. V lost 7 bases to trimming and J lost 3 bases; unmatched junction nucleotides: 13. This CDR3 contains 17 residues. The germline V gene encodes CDR1 LNHDA and CDR2 SQIVND (reference sequence). CDR3 DNA: TGTGCCAGTAAGGCCCCCCGCGGGGGGGCCGACTACAATGAGCAGTTCTTC. Translation gives CASKAPRGGADYNEQFF.

The rearrangement links TRBV27 to TRBJ2-7; TRBD2 agrees at 9 bases. The V gene end was trimmed by 5 bases and the J gene end by 4 bases; junction bases not matched to a gene: 3. Looked up from germline, CDR1 is MNHEY and CDR2 is SMNVEV (reference sequence). The CDR3 runs to 13 residues. The CDR3 loop is CASSSGRRYEQYF. CDR3 coding DNA: TGTGCCAGCAGTAGCGGGAGGCGTTACGAGCAGTACTTC.

This clone was detected only a few times. The gene calls are TRBV19 and TRBJ2-7; 10 positions match TRBD2. V was pared by 6 bases and J by 1 base, with 3 bases of the junction left unmatched. This CDR3 region has 14 residues. Germline V gene sequence: CDR1 LNHDA, CDR2 SQIVND (reference sequence). CDR3 nucleotides: TGTGCCAGTAGCCGGGGACTAGCGTCCTACGAGCAGTACTTC. The encoded protein is CASSRGLASYEQYF.

This clone was seen a handful of times. The chain recombines TRBV27 with TRBJ1-3; a possible D gene is TRBD1 (5 bases). This CDR3 comprises 15 residues. Per germline, CDR1 MNHEY and CDR2 SMNVEV (reference sequence). V lost 3 bases and J 0 bases, leaving 9 bases between the germline ends. The CDR3 bases are TGTGCCAGCAGTTTGCAGGGAAGCTCTGGAAACACCATATATTTT. It yields the protein CASSLQGSSGNTIYF.

This clone is a singleton in its sample. The V gene is TRBV6-5, the J gene TRBJ2-7, with 7 bases lining up with TRBD1. CDR1 is MNHEY, CDR2 SVGAGI, per germline. The V and J ends lost 11 bases and 3 bases, in that order; junction bases with no gene match: 7. The CDR3 contains 12 residues. The CDR3 bases are TGTGCCGCAGGGGGTGGGAGCTACGAGCAGTACTTC. Translating it yields CAAGGGSYEQYF.